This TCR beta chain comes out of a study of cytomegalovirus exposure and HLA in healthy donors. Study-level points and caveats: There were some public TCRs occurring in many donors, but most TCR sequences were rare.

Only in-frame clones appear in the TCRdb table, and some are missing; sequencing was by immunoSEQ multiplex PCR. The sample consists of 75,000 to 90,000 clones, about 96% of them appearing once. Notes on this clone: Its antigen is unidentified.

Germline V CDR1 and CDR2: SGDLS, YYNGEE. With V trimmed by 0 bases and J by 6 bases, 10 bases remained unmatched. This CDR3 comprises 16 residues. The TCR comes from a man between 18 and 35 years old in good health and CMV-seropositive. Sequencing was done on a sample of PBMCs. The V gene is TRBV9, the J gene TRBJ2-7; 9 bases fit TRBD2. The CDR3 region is CASSVGLAGSGGEQYF. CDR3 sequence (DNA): TGTGCCAGCAGCGTAGGCCTAGCGGGGTCTGGGGGCGAGCAGTACTTC.